The source of this TCR beta chain is a study of PD-L1 blockade in urothelial cancer. Study-wide background: Blood analysis was done at 3 weeks (second dose) and 6 weeks after treatment began. General study points: Durable-benefit patients had greater expansion of tumor-associated blood clones at 3 weeks.

The germline CDR1 and CDR2 sequences are PRHDT and FYEKMQ (reference sequence). V dropped 5 bases and J dropped 0 bases, with 11 bases sitting between them. The CDR3 extends over 15 amino acids. This clone has just a few counts. Antigen specificity is unknown. Assay used: immunoSEQ multiplex PCR; TCRdb lists only in-frame clones, some missing. The table has about 120,000 clones, roughly 83% seen once. Regarding time point: peripheral blood 6 weeks after treatment start. This TCR was recovered from a man in his fifties or sixties with urothelial cancer. This specimen was PBMCs, taken around atezolizumab (anti-PD-L1) treatment. The chain combines TRBV13 with TRBJ1-3; TRBD1 is a possible D gene (6 bases). The CDR3 region is CASSPDSSSGNTIYF. CDR3 DNA: TGTGCCAGCAGCCCGGACAGCTCCTCTGGAAACACCATATATTTT.